The entry below describes one T cell receptor (beta chain). The data were obtained in a study of CD8 T cells in Susac syndrome. Reverse transcription of about 0.45 to 1 ug RNA was carried out with random hexamers. One entry per CDR3 protein, called by TCRdb with MiXCR from the immunoSEQ multiplex PCR reads. The sample consists of roughly 180,000 distinct CDR3 sequences, roughly 95% of them appearing once. Germline loops: CDR1 SGHTA, CDR2 FQGNSA. Unmatched junction bases numbered 15, after V lost 5 bases and J lost 6 bases. The CDR3 consists of 17 residues. The sequenced sample consisted of CD4+ T cells from PBMCs. The source is a human donor in good health. This chain joins TRBV7-2 and TRBJ2-7; TRBD2 agrees at 11 bases. The CDR3 nucleotides are TGTGCCAGCAGCGCCTCCGGGACTAGCGGCCGACAGGGCGAGCAGTACTTC. As protein: CASSASGTSGRQGEQYF. The variable domain in full, completed from reference TRBV7-2 and TRBJ2-7, reads GAGVSQSPSNKVTEKGKDVELRCDPISGHTALYWYRQSLGQGLEFLIYFQGNSAPDKSGLPSDRFSAERTGGSVSTLTIQRTQQEDSAVYLCASSASGTSGRQGEQYFGPGTRLTVT.